This T cell receptor (beta chain) originates from a study of tumor and adjacent non-tumor tissue in lung cancer. Study as a whole: Millions of productive TCRbeta reads were obtained per sample on average. Study-level points and caveats: Normal lung showed higher cumulative top 100 clone frequency than tumor.

On this clonotype itself: Its target is unknown. The junction departs from the called germline gene at one end, perhaps through a read error.

The library came from three nested PCR rounds adapted from ARM-PCR protocols. Using its own MiXCR run on the multiplex PCR reads, TCRdb lists one record per CDR3 protein. In the table there are about 120,000 distinct CDR3 sequences, about 66% of which are singletons. Per germline, CDR1 MNHEY and CDR2 SVGEGT. The CDR3 totals 12 residues. This sample's RNA came from whole unsorted tissue. This receptor was taken from a man in his thirties or forties with non-small cell lung cancer. The chain is built from TRBV6-2 or TRBV6-3 and TRBJ2-1; the D is unclear. The specimen sequenced was lung tumor tissue. DNA of the CDR3: TGTGACAGCAGTTACCTAGGGAATGAGCAGTTCTTC. Protein: CDSSYLGNEQFF.